The entry that follows covers one T cell receptor beta chain sequence. The entry originates in a study of blood T cell repertoires in COVID-19. The overall study: Sources were T cells, B-cell-depleted T cells, or PBMCs; the material itself was cDNA or gDNA.

In the original processing: It was from reference gene primer amplification that nucleated cell counts were estimated. Sequencing used immunoSEQ multiplex PCR; TCRdb keeps in-frame clones, though not all of them. That table supplies the V and J calls and clone size; D and trimming were determined from the DNA. The sample has some 270,000 clones; 88% are singletons. Residents of 24 US areas, aged roughly 18 to 89 years, made up the participants. Within 2 weeks before study entry, exposed participants met a COVID-19 case. The CDR3 is 15 amino acids. V was clipped by 3 bases and J by 0 bases, with 9 bases between them. Germline assignment: CDR1 LGHDT and CDR2 YNNKEL (reference sequence).

The sample taken for sequencing was PBMCs or T cells enriched from blood (not recorded which). The rearrangement uses TRBV3-1 (or the pseudogene TRBV3-2) and TRBJ1-5; a weak D match, TRBD1 (5 bases). The clonotype originates from a woman between 35 and 50 years old who had been exposed to COVID-19. The CDR3 here is CASSQDIYSNQPQHF. The CDR3 nucleotides read TGTGCCAGCAGCCAGGACATTTATAGCAATCAGCCCCAGCATTTT.